This T cell receptor (beta chain) was retrieved from a study of T cell responses to AZD1222 COVID-19 vaccine. Study outcomes and limitations: A mostly white British donor set with more females was recruited, and clonal diversity was possibly underestimated. All repertoire sampling was performed exclusively after the peak T cell response.

The assay was immunoSEQ multiplex PCR, and TCRdb's table has in-frame clones only and misses some. The sample has 150,000 to 200,000 clones; over 90% are singletons. Of note for this clone: Its antigen is as yet unknown.

Sequenced material: peripheral blood, taken on day 0 of AZD1222 vaccination. This TCR came from an adult in good health.

This CDR3 reads CASSVGTGSETQYF. The CDR3 DNA reads TGTGCCAGCAGCGTTGGGACAGGGTCAGAGACCCAGTACTTC. The chain couples TRBV7-9 to TRBJ2-5; TRBD1 matches at 9 bases. CDR3 length: 14 residues. V lost 5 bases, J lost 4 bases, and 5 bases stayed unmatched. Germline CDR1 is SEHNR and CDR2 is FQNEAQ (reference sequence).